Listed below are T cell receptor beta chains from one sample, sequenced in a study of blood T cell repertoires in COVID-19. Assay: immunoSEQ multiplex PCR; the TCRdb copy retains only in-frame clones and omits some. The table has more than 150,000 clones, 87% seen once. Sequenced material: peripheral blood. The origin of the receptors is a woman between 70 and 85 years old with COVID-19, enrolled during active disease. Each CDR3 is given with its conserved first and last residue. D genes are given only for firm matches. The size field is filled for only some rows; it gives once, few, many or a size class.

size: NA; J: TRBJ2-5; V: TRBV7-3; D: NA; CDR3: CASRETGGVQETQYF; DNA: TGTGCCAGCAGAGAAACAGGGGGGGTACAAGAGACCCAGTACTTC
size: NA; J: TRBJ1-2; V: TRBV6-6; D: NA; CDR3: CASSVLNGGYTF; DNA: TGTGCCAGCAGTGTATTAAACGGTGGCTACACCTTC
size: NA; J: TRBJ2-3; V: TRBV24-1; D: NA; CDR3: CATSDLLLGFGDTQYF; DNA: TGTGCCACCAGTGATTTGCTTCTAGGCTTTGGGGATACGCAGTATTTT
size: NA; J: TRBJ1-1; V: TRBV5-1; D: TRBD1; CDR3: CASSPTGVAEAFF; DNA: TGCGCCAGCAGCCCGACAGGGGTGGCTGAAGCTTTCTTT
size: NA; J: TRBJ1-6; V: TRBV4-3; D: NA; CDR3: CASSQEGATPLHF; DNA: TGCGCCAGCAGCCAAGAGGGGGCAACACCCCTCCACTTT
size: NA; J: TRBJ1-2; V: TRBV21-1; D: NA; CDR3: CASSIKGQPSGYTF; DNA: TGTGCCAGCAGCATCAAGGGACAGCCCTCGGGCTACACCTTC
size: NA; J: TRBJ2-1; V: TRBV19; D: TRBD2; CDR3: CASSIIGGLAGEQFF; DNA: TGTGCCAGTAGTATAATCGGCGGACTAGCGGGGGAGCAGTTCTTC
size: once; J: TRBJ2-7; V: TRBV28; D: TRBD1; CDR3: CASSLGDRGGEQYF; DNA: TGTGCCAGCAGTTTAGGGGACAGGGGGGGAGAGCAGTACTTC
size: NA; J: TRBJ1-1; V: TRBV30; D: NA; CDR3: CAWSVFRIAEAFF; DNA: TGTGCCTGGAGTGTTTTTCGTATTGCTGAAGCTTTCTTT
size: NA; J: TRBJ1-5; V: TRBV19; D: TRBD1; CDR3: CASSPRDRGNQPQHF; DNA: TGTGCCAGTTCTCCCCGCGACAGGGGCAATCAGCCCCAGCATTTT
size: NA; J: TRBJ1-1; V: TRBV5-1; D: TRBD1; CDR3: CASSPRQGSTEAFF; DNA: TGCGCCAGCAGCCCAAGACAGGGTAGCACTGAAGCTTTCTTT
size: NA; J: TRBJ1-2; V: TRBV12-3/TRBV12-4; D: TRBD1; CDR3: CASSYTGEVGYTF; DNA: TGTGCCAGCAGTTACACAGGGGAGGTTGGCTACACCTTC
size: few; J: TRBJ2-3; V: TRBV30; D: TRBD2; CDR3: CAWSRGTSGTDTQYF; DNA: TGTGCCTGGAGTCGTGGGACTAGCGGCACAGATACGCAGTATTTT
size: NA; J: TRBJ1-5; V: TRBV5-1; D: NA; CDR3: CASSLGSRTDSNQPQHF; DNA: TGCGCCAGCAGCTTGGGATCTCGGACAGATAGCAATCAGCCCCAGCATTTT
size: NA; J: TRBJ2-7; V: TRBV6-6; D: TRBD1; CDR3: CASSYTPGQGVYEQYF; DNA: TGTGCCAGCAGCTATACTCCGGGACAGGGAGTCTACGAGCAGTACTTC
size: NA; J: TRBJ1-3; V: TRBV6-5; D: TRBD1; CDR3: CASRGTVGGGNTIYF; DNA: TGTGCCAGCAGAGGGACAGTCGGCGGGGGAAACACCATATATTTT
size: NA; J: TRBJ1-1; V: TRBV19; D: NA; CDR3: CASSILGLGDTEAFF; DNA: TGTGCCAGTAGTATCCTGGGACTCGGCGACACTGAAGCTTTCTTT
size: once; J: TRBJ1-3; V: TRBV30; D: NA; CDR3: CAWSTGNSGNTIYF; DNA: TGTGCCTGGTCCACAGGGAACTCTGGAAACACCATATATTTT
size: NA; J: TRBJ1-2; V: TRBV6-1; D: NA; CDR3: CASSEIRGGYYGYTF; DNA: TGTGCCAGCAGTGAAATCCGAGGGGGATACTATGGCTACACCTTC
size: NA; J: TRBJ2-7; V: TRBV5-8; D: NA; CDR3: CASSRGGTVIYEQYF; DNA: TGTGCCAGCAGCCGGGGTGGGACTGTCATCTACGAGCAGTACTTC
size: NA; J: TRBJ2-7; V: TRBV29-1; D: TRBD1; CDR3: CSVGDSYEQYF; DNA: TGCAGCGTTGGGGACAGCTACGAGCAGTACTTC
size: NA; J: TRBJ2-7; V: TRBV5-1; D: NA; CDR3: CASSLGGGTYEQYF; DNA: TGCGCCAGCAGCTTGGGTGGGGGGACCTACGAGCAGTACTTC
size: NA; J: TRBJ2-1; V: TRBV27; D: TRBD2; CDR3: CASSFAAAGVGLNEQFF; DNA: TGTGCCAGCAGCTTTGCCGCGGCGGGAGTAGGTCTCAATGAGCAGTTCTTC
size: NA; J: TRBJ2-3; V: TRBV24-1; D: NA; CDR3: CATSDTGTSTDTQYF; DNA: TGTGCCACCAGTGATACGGGGACTTCCACAGATACGCAGTATTTT
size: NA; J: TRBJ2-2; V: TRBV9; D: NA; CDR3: CASSAGAGADTGELFF; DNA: TGTGCCAGCAGCGCAGGCGCGGGTGCGGACACCGGGGAGCTGTTTTTT
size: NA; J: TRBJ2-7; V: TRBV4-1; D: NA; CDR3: CASSQENQGTYEQYF; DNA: TGCGCCAGCAGCCAAGAGAATCAGGGAACCTACGAGCAGTACTTC
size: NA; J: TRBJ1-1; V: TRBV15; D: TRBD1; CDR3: CATNRQGARTEAFF; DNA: TGTGCCACTAACAGACAGGGGGCGCGGACTGAAGCTTTCTTT